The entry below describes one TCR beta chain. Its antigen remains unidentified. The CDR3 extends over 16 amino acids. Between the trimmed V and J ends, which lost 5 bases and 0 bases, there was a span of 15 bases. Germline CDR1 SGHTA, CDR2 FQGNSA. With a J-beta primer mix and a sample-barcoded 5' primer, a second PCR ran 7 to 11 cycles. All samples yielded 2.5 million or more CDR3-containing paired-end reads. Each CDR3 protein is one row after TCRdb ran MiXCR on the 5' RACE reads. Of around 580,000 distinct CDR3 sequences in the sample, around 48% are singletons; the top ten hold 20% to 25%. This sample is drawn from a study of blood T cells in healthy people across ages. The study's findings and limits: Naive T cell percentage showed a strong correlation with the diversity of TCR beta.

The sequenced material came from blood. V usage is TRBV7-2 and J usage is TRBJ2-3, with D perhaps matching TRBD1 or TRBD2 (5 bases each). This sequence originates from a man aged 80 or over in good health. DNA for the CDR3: TGTGCCAGCAGCCGGTCCGGGACGGCTAGCACAGATACGCAGTATTTT. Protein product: CASSRSGTASTDTQYF.